What follows are 11 T cell receptor beta chains derived from one specimen sequenced in a study of vaccination and CD4 T cells after COVID-19. Cultured CD4+ T cell DNA underwent sequencing with the Oncomine TCR Beta short-read assay. TCRdb recomputed calls from the PCR reads with MiXCR, one row per CDR3 protein. The table has 20,000 or so distinct CDR3 sequences, around 40% seen once. No antigen has been identified for these receptors. Treatment described: roughly 10-day PBMC culture with coronavirus spike peptide pools or control peptides (ViraFEST assay). Source: CD4+ T cells from blood, cultured in vitro, taken before SARS-CoV-2 vaccination. These receptors were obtained from a human donor who had recovered from COVID-19.

The V gene is TRBV30, the J gene TRBJ1-4; D not certain. Trimming pared 5 bases from V and 11 bases from J, leaving 12 bases between. Germline V gene lookup returns CDR1 GTSNPN and CDR2 SVGIG (reference sequence). The CDR3 consists of 11 residues. CDR3 loop: CAWGPAGKLFF. The CDR3 DNA sequence: TGTGCCTGGGGGCCGGCGGGGAAACTGTTTTTT.

The chain combines TRBV5-8 with TRBJ1-1, with D hard to call. CDR3 length equals 14 residues. Trimming pared 4 bases from V and 2 bases from J, leaving 12 bases between. Germline lookup yields CDR1 SGHTS and CDR2 YDEGEE. CDR3 sequence (DNA): TGTGCCAGCAGCCGGAAATATGAAAACACTGAAGCTTTCTTT. As protein: CASSRKYENTEAFF.

The rearrangement joins TRBV20-1 to TRBJ1-2; D remains ambiguous. The CDR3 totals 15 residues. Germline V lookup: CDR1 DFQATT, CDR2 SNEGSKA (reference sequence). The V gene lost 3 bases and the J gene lost 0 bases, with 14 bases spanning the gap. The DNA for the CDR3 is TGCAGTGCTAGGAAAAGTCAGACGTCTAACTATGGCTACACCTTC. Residues: CSARKSQTSNYGYTF.

This chain uses TRBV7-2 with TRBJ2-5; 8 positions match TRBD2. V lost 2 bases and J lost 5; bases outside the gene matches: 10. The CDR3 has 16 amino acids. The germline V gene encodes CDR1 SGHTA and CDR2 FQGNSA. CDR3 region: CASSLRLGLAFETQYF. CDR3 in DNA: TGTGCCAGCAGCTTAAGGCTAGGACTAGCTTTCGAGACCCAGTACTTC. Combining the CDR3 with reference TRBV7-2 and TRBJ2-5 gives the whole variable domain GAGVSQSPSNKVTEKGKDVELRCDPISGHTALYWYRQSLGQGLEFLIYFQGNSAPDKSGLPSDRFSAERTGGSVSTLTIQRTQQEDSAVYLCASSLRLGLAFETQYFGPGTRLLVL.

This clonotype occurred a few times. V gene TRBV24-1 combines with J gene TRBJ1-2, with 8 bases matching TRBD1. In germline, CDR1 is KGHDR, CDR2 SFDVKD. The CDR3 spans 15 residues. V lost 4 bases and J lost 4; bases outside the gene matches: 7. The chain's CDR3 is CATSEEGTGRYGYTF. CDR3 sequence (DNA): TGTGCCACCAGTGAGGAGGGGACAGGACGCTATGGCTACACCTTC.

The chain recombines TRBV4-2 with TRBJ1-5; no firm D call. This CDR3 is 15 amino acids long. V was cut by 1 base and J by 1 base, with 8 bases left in between. CDR1 and CDR2 (germline): LGHNA, YNFKEQ. The DNA for the CDR3 is TGTGCCAGCAGCCAAGGACCCGAGAGCAATCAGCCCCAGCATTTT. It yields the protein CASSQGPESNQPQHF.

J is TRBJ2-3 and V is TRBV6-2 or TRBV6-3, with TRBD1 matching over 9 bases. The CDR3 has 15 amino acids. Germline lookup yields CDR1 MNHEY and CDR2 SVGEGT. V trimming: 5 bases; J trimming: 0 bases; junction bases outside the gene matches: 3. CDR3: CASSRTGASTDTQYF. The CDR3 DNA reads as TGTGCCAGCAGTCGGACAGGGGCTAGCACAGATACGCAGTATTTT.

This sequence joins TRBV6-5 and TRBJ1-5; D not resolved. CDR1 is MNHEY, CDR2 SVGAGI, per germline. This CDR3 has 13 residues. Trimming removed 0 bases from V and 5 bases from J, with 5 bases in between. Here the CDR3 reads CASSYSTYQPQHF. CDR3 sequence (DNA): TGTGCCAGCAGTTACTCGACTTATCAGCCCCAGCATTTT.

The V gene is TRBV6-1, the J gene TRBJ2-5; unclear D gene. The CDR3 contains 11 residues. Trimming removed 5 bases from V and 3 bases from J, with 4 bases in between. Germline lookup yields CDR1 MNHNS and CDR2 SASEGT. In DNA form, the CDR3 reads TGTGCCAGCAGTACAAAAGAGACCCAGTACTTC. As protein: CASSTKETQYF.

The V gene is TRBV4-2, the J gene TRBJ1-2; D might be TRBD1 (6 bases). CDR1 and CDR2 from the germline V gene are LGHNA and YNFKEQ. This CDR3 is built from 14 residues. V lost 1 base to trimming and J lost 8 bases, with 14 bases between them. This CDR3 reads CASSQAYRDGGYTF. The CDR3 nucleotides are TGTGCCAGCAGCCAAGCCTACAGGGATGGGGGCTACACCTTC.

This clonotype turned up a few times. The V and J genes are TRBV2 and TRBJ1-1, with TRBD1 matching over 10 bases. CDR3 length: 13 amino acids. The germline V gene encodes CDR1 SNHLY and CDR2 FYNNEI. Trimming took 6 bases from V and 4 from J; bases not matched to a gene: 2. CDR3 coding DNA: TGTGCCAGCAGGAGGGACAGGGGCACTGAAGCTTTCTTT. Protein sequence: CASRRDRGTEAFF. The complete variable domain, with remaining parts taken from reference TRBV2 and TRBJ1-1, reads EPEVTQTPSHQVTQMGQEVILRCVPISNHLYFYWYRQILGQKVEFLVSFYNNEISEKSEIFDDQFSVERPDGSNFTLKIRSTKLEDSAMYFCASRRDRGTEAFFGQGTRLTVV.